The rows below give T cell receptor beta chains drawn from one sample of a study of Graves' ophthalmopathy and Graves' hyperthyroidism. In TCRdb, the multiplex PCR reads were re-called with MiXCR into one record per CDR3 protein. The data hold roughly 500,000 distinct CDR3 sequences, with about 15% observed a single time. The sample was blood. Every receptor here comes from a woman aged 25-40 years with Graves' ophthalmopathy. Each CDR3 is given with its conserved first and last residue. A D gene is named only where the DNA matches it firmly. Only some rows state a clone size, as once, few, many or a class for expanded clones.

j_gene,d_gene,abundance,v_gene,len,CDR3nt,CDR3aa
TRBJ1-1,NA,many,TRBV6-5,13,TGTGCCAGCAGTTACTGGACTAAATCTGAAGCTTTCTTT,CASSYWTKSEAFF
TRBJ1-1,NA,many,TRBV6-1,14,TGTGCCAGCAGACTGGGGACGCGGAACACTGAAGCTTTCTTT,CASRLGTRNTEAFF
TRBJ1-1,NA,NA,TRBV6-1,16,TGTGCCAGCAGTACGTGGGGAAATGAAATGAACACTGAAGCTTTCTTT,CASSTWGNEMNTEAFF
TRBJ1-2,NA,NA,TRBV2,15,TGTGCCTGCACCGACAGGTCAAGATCTAACTATGGCTACACCTTC,CACTDRSRSNYGYTF
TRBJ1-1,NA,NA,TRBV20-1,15,TGCAGTGCTCGCGATCCCCGGGGGGTGAACACTGAAGCTTTCTTT,CSARDPRGVNTEAFF
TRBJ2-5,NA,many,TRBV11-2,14,TGTGCCAGCAGCTTAGGGCTGGGTGAAGAGACCCAGTACTTC,CASSLGLGEETQYF
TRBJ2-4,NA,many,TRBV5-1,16,TGCGCCAGCAGCTCACAGGGAGGAGGTGCCAAAAACATTAAGTACTTC,CASSSQGGGAKNIKYF
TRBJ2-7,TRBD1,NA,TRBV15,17,TGTGCCACCAGCAGACCTACCGGGACAGGGGTTTCCAACGAGCAGTACTTC,CATSRPTGTGVSNEQYF
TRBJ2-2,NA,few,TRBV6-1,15,TGTGCCAGCAGTAAGGGGGGGGCGGACACCGGGGAGCTGTTTTTT,CASSKGGADTGELFF
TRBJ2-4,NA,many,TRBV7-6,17,TGTGCCAGCAGCTTACGGTCCAGAAACTTAGCCAAAAACATTCAGTACTTC,CASSLRSRNLAKNIQYF
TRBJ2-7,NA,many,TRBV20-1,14,TGCAGTGCTAATTTGGAGGGACAGTCCTACGAGCAGTACTTC,CSANLEGQSYEQYF
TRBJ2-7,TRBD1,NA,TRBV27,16,TGTGCCAGCAGTTTTACCCCCGGGACAGGGGGCGCCGAGCAGTACTTC,CASSFTPGTGGAEQYF
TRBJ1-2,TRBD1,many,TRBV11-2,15,TGTGCCAGCAGCTCTTTCGGACAGGGCAACTATGGCTACACCTTC,CASSSFGQGNYGYTF
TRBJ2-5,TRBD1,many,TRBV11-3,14,TGTGCCAGCAGCTCTACAGGGGGCTGGGAGACCCAGTACTTC,CASSSTGGWETQYF
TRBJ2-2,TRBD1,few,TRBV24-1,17,TGTGCCACCAGTGATTTGGACAGGGGTGGGATCACCGGGGAGCTGTTTTTT,CATSDLDRGGITGELFF
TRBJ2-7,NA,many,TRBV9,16,TGTGCCAGCAGCGTAGAAGCGGACATAGGGTGGTACGAGCAGTACTTC,CASSVEADIGWYEQYF
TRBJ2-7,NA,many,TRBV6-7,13,TGTGCCAGCAGTTTCCAGGGACCCTACGAGCAGTACTTC,CASSFQGPYEQYF
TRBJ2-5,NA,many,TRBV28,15,TGTGCCAGCAGTTTAACCCCGAGCGGGCAAGAGACCCAGTACTTC,CASSLTPSGQETQYF
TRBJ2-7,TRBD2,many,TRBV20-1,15,TGCAGTGCCCTCCCGGGACTAGCGGCTGCCTACGAGCAGTACTTC,CSALPGLAAAYEQYF
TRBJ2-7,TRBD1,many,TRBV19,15,TGTGCCAGTAGTACTACCGGGACAGGGCAACGCGAGCAGTACTTC,CASSTTGTGQREQYF
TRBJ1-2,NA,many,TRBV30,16,TGTGCCTGGAATGCGTTGGGCCCAATGGACCCTTATGGCTACACCTTC,CAWNALGPMDPYGYTF
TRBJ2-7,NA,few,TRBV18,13,TGTGCCAGCTCGAGAGAACAGAGCTACGAGCAGTACTTC,CASSREQSYEQYF
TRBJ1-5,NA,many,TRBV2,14,TGTGCCAGCTCCTGGGCAGATAGCAATCAGCCCCAGCATTTT,CASSWADSNQPQHF
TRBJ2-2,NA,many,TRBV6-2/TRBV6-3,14,TGTGCCAGCAGTTATGACAGGTGGACCGGGGAGCTGTTTTTT,CASSYDRWTGELFF
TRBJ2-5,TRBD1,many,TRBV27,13,TGTGCCAGCAGTCGAACAGGGGTAGAGACCCAGTACTTC,CASSRTGVETQYF
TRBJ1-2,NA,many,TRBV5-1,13,TGCGCCAGCAGCCTCATCGAAGGGGTCGCCTACACCTTC,CASSLIEGVAYTF
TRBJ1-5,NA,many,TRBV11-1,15,TGTGCCAGCAGCTTGGACAGACATAGCAATCAGCCCCAGCATTTT,CASSLDRHSNQPQHF
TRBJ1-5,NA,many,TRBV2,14,TGTGCCAGCACGCCACAGGGACGCAATCAGCCCCAGCATTTT,CASTPQGRNQPQHF
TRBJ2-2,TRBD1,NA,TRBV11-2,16,TGTGCCAGCAGCCAGGGACAGATCGGACTGACCGGGGATCTGTTTTTT,CASSQGQIGLTGDLFF
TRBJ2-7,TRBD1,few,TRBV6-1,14,TGTGCCAGCAATCCGCCGGGACAGGGATACGAGCAGTACTTC,CASNPPGQGYEQYF
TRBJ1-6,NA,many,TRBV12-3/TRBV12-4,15,TGTGCCAGCAGTTTACAGATACAGGGCAATTCACCCCTCCACTTT,CASSLQIQGNSPLHF
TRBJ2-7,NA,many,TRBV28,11,TGTGCCACCAACAACCTTGCCGAGCAGTACTTC,CATNNLAEQYF
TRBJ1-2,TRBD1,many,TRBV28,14,TGTGCCAGCAGTTCTGGGGGAGGGGGCTCTGGCTACACCTTC,CASSSGGGGSGYTF
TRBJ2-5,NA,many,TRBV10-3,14,TGTGCCATCAATAATGGCGAAGGGGGACAATTGAAGTACTTC,CAINNGEGGQLKYF
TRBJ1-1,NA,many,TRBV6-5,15,TGTGCCAGCAGCTGGGCGAGGGCTGTGAACACTGAAGCTTTCTTT,CASSWARAVNTEAFF
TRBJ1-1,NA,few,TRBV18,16,TGTGCCAGCTCACCCCCTCGTTCGGGGGGGGGCACTGAAGCTTTCTTT,CASSPPRSGGGTEAFF
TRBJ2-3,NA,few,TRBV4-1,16,TGCGCCAGCAGCCAAGAGCGGGGCAGGCGCACAGATACGCAGTATTTT,CASSQERGRRTDTQYF
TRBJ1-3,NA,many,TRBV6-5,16,TGTGCCAGCAGTCCCCGACAGTTGCCCTCTGGAAACACCATATATTTT,CASSPRQLPSGNTIYF
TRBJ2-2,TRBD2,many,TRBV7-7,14,TGTGCTAGCAGCTTAGCGGGACTCGCCGGGGAGCTGTTTTTT,CASSLAGLAGELFF
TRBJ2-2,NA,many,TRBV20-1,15,TGCAGTGCCCCGGGACGAAATACGGGCACCGGGGAGCTGTTTTTT,CSAPGRNTGTGELFF
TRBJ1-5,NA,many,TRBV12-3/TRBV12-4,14,TGTGCCAGCAGTTTATTCGGAGTGAATCAGCCCCAGCATTTT,CASSLFGVNQPQHF
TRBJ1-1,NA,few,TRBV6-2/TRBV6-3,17,TGTGCCAGCAGTTACTCGATTTGGGCCCGGGTGAACACTGAAGCTTTCTTT,CASSYSIWARVNTEAFF
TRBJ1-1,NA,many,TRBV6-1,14,TGTGCCAGCAGCCCGGAGGTCATGAACACTGAAGCTTTCTTT,CASSPEVMNTEAFF
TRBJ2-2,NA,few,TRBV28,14,TGTGCCAGCAGTTTAACAGGGATATCCGGGGAGCTGTTTTTT,CASSLTGISGELFF